Below are 17 T cell receptor beta chains sequenced from a single sample in a study of OX40 agonist ivuxolimab in advanced cancers. TCRdb keeps only in-frame clones here, not all; method: immunoSEQ multiplex PCR. Of some 65,000 clones listed, approximately 92% are singletons. The sample consisted of CD4+ or CD8+ T cells sorted from blood, taken in a trial of the OX40 agonist ivuxolimab. These receptors were taken from an adult with an advanced solid tumor such as melanoma, head and neck, liver or kidney cancer.

The chain has TRBV4-2 and TRBJ1-1; D is possibly TRBD1 (5 bases). Germline V gene lookup returns CDR1 LGHNA and CDR2 YNFKEQ. Trimming took off 0 bases at V and 0 bases at J, with 8 bases between the two ends. This CDR3 is 15 amino acids long. This CDR3 reads CASSQDMGVNTEAFF. The CDR3 DNA sequence: TGTGCCAGCAGCCAAGATATGGGGGTGAACACTGAAGCTTTCTTT.

The chain joins TRBV2 to TRBJ2-7; TRBD1 matches 7 bases. V lost 8 bases, J lost 6 bases, and 16 bases stayed unmatched. This CDR3 is 15 amino acids long. CDR1 and CDR2 (germline): SNHLY, FYNNEI. The CDR3 region is CASGEPEGADSEQYF. The CDR3 DNA follows: TGTGCCAGCGGAGAACCCGAGGGGGCCGACTCCGAGCAGTACTTC.

V gene TRBV6-5 combines with J gene TRBJ1-1; D is unresolved. The V and J ends lost 2 bases and 2 bases respectively, with 6 bases between them. Germline V gene lookup returns CDR1 MNHEY and CDR2 SVGAGI. The CDR3 loop spans 13 amino acids. In DNA, the CDR3 is TGTGCCAGCAGTTACCAACACAACACTGAAGCTTTCTTT. Residues: CASSYQHNTEAFF.

This clone came up a few times. The rearrangement links TRBV30 to TRBJ2-1; D is unresolved. Per the germline V gene, CDR1 is GTSNPN and CDR2 is SVGIG (reference sequence). CDR3 length equals 12 residues. V lost 2 bases to trimming and J lost 10 bases, with 12 bases between them. The CDR3 protein is CAWSKVGSEQFF. The CDR3 DNA is TGTGCCTGGAGTAAGGTCGGTAGCGAGCAGTTCTTC.

V and J are TRBV5-4 and TRBJ1-2, with D tentatively TRBD1 (6 bases). V lost 4 bases, J lost 5 bases, and 18 bases lay in between. The germline gives CDR1 SGHNT, CDR2 YYREEE (reference sequence). The CDR3 sequence is 15 residues long. CDR3 sequence: CASSTPDRSGYGYTF. The CDR3 nucleotides are TGTGCCAGCAGCACCCCTGACAGGTCTGGATATGGCTACACCTTC.

In its sample, this clone was seen once. The V gene is TRBV7-9, the J gene TRBJ2-7, with 9 bases lining up with TRBD2. Germline V CDR1 and CDR2: SEHNR, FQNEAQ (reference sequence). The CDR3 is 15 residues long. V dropped 1 base and J dropped 2; count of bases not matched to a gene: 3. CDR3 DNA: TGTGCCAGCAGCTTAGTAGCGGGAGCTGCCTACGAGCAGTACTTC. Amino acids: CASSLVAGAAYEQYF.

On this clone: Other DNA sequences in the sample encode the same CDR3. The rearrangement links TRBV19 to TRBJ2-1; D gene uncertain. CDR1 and CDR2 from the germline V gene are LNHDA and SQIVND (reference sequence). Trimming took off 5 bases at V and 4 bases at J, with 6 bases between the two ends. The CDR3 covers 12 residues. CDR3 loop: CASSWGYNEQFF. The CDR3 DNA reads TGTGCCAGTAGTTGGGGTTACAATGAGCAGTTCTTC.

The chain has TRBV10-3 and TRBJ1-2; possibly TRBD1 for D (6 bases). This CDR3 comprises 15 residues. Germline CDR1 ENHRY, CDR2 SYGVKD. Trimming took 2 bases from V and 4 from J, leaving 14 bases between them. The CDR3 DNA follows: TGTGCCATCAGTGAGACCATCACAGGGTCCTATGGCTACACCTTC. Protein product: CAISETITGSYGYTF.

The chain couples TRBV5-1 to TRBJ1-1; TRBD1 might be the D (5 bases). The V end lost 0 bases, the J end lost 11 bases, and 8 bases lay between the germline ends. Germline V gene lookup returns CDR1 SGHRS and CDR2 YFSETQ. This CDR3 contains 11 residues. This chain's CDR3 is CASSLGRDAFF. DNA for the CDR3: TGCGCCAGCAGCTTGGGAAGGGACGCTTTCTTT.

This sequence joins TRBV2 and TRBJ2-7; D is unclear. The V end was cut by 7 bases, the J end by 3 bases, with 10 bases between. Germline-derived CDR1 and CDR2 are SNHLY and FYNNEI. The length of the CDR3 is 12 residues. The DNA of the CDR3 is TGTGCCAGCATATCCGCGGACTACGAGCAGTACTTC. It specifies CASISADYEQYF.

The CDR3 nucleotides read TGTGCCAGTAATACATTCGGGATCAGGGATGGCACAGATACGCAGTATTTT. It yields the protein CASNTFGIRDGTDTQYF. The rearrangement uses TRBV19 and TRBJ2-3; D is possibly TRBD1 or TRBD2 (5 bases each). This CDR3 is 17 amino acids long. The V and J ends lost 7 bases and 1 base respectively, with 21 bases between them. Germline V gives CDR1 LNHDA, CDR2 SQIVND (reference sequence).

The rearrangement joins TRBV5-1 to TRBJ1-2; D not resolved. V lost 2 bases, J lost 3 bases, and 8 bases lay in between. Germline lookup yields CDR1 SGHRS and CDR2 YFSETQ. CDR3 length equals 13 residues. DNA of the CDR3: TGCGCCAGCAGCTTAAACAGAGACTATGGCTACACCTTC. Translating it yields CASSLNRDYGYTF.

This chain joins TRBV5-4 and TRBJ2-2; possible D gene TRBD2, 6 bases. V was shortened by 4 bases and J by 1 base, with 14 bases between the two germline ends. Germline loops: CDR1 SGHNT, CDR2 YYREEE (reference sequence). The length of the CDR3 is 16 residues. For the CDR3, the DNA is TGTGCCAGCAGCGGGGGGACGGACCTGAACACCGGGGAGCTGTTTTTT. This encodes CASSGGTDLNTGELFF.

To note about this clone: The sample holds other DNA sequences that translate to the same CDR3. The J gene is TRBJ1-5, the V gene TRBV4-2, with D possibly being TRBD1 (6 bases). This CDR3 is 17 amino acids long. The V end lost 0 bases, the J end lost 5 bases, and 17 bases lay between the germline ends. The germline CDR1 and CDR2 sequences are LGHNA and YNFKEQ. The CDR3 bases are TGTGCCAGCAGCCAAGACGGGACAATAGTCTCTGATCAGCCCCAGCATTTT. It translates to CASSQDGTIVSDQPQHF.

The chain has TRBV4-2 and TRBJ1-2; D is unresolved. The CDR3 runs 14 residues. Trimming took 0 bases from V and 4 from J, leaving 9 bases between them. Per the germline V gene, CDR1 is LGHNA and CDR2 is YNFKEQ. CDR3 DNA: TGTGCCAGCAGCCAAGATGGGGAAAGCTATGGCTACACCTTC. It is translated as CASSQDGESYGYTF.

The chain combines TRBV14 with TRBJ2-7, with 10 bases identical to TRBD2. V was clipped by 1 base and J by 2 bases; unmatched bases: 2. This CDR3 has 15 residues. Germline V gene data show CDR1 as SGHDN and CDR2 as FVKESK. CDR3 in DNA: TGTGCCAGCAGCCAAGGGAGCGGGAGGGCCTACGAGCAGTACTTC. Translated, it gives CASSQGSGRAYEQYF.

The chain is built from TRBV29-1 and TRBJ2-2; D not certain. Germline loops: CDR1 SQVTM, CDR2 ANQGSEA. Trimming shortened V by 6 bases and J by 1 base, and 9 bases separated the two germline ends. The CDR3 runs to 13 residues. The chain's CDR3 is CSVKKGNTGELFF. The CDR3, as DNA: TGCAGCGTCAAAAAGGGGAACACCGGGGAGCTGTTTTTT.